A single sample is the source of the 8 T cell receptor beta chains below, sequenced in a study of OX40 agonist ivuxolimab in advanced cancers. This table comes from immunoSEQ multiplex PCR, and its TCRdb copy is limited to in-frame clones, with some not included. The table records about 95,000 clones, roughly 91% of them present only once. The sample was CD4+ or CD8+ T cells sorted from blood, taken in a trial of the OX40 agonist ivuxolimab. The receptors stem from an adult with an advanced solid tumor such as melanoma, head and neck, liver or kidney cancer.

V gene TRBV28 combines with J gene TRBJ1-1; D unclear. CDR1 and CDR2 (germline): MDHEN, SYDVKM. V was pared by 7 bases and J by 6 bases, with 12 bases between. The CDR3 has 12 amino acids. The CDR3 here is CASITGWAEAFF. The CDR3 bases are TGTGCCAGCATCACGGGGTGGGCTGAAGCTTTCTTT.

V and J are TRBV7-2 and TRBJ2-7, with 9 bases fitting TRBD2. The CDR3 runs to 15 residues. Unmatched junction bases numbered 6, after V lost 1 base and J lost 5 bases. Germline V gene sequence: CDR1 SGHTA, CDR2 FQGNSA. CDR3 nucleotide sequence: TGTGCCAGCAGCTTAGGCCTAGCGGGACGCGACGAGCAGTACTTC. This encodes CASSLGLAGRDEQYF.

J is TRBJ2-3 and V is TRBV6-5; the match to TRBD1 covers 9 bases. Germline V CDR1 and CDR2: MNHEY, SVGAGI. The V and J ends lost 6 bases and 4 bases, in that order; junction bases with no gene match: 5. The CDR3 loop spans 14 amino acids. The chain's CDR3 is CASRRDRVPDTQYF. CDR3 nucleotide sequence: TGTGCCAGCAGAAGGGACAGGGTTCCAGATACGCAGTATTTT.

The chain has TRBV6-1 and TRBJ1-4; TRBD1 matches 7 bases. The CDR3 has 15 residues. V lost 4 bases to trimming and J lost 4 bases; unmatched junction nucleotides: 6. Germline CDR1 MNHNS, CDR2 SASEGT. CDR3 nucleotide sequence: TGTGCCAGCAGTGGCCAGGGGGTGGGTAATGAAAAACTGTTTTTT. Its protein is CASSGQGVGNEKLFF.

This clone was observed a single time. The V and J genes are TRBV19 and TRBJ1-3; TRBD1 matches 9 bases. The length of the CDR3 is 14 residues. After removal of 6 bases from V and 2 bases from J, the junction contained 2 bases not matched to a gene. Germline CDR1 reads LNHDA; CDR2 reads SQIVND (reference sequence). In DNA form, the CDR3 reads TGTGCCAGTAGCCGGGACAGGGCTGGAAACACCATATATTTT. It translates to CASSRDRAGNTIYF.

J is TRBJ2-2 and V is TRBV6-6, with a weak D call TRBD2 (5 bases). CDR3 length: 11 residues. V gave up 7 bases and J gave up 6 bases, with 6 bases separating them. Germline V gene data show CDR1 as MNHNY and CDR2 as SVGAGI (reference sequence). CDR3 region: CASKGAGELFF. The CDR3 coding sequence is TGTGCCAGCAAGGGAGCCGGGGAGCTGTTTTTT.

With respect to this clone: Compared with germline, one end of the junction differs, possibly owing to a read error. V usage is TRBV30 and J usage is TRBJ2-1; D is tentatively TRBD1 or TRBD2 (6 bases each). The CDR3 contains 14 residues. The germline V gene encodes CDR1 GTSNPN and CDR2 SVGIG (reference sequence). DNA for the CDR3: TGTGCCTGGAGCGCTCTCGGGGGCTACAACGAGCAGTTCTTC. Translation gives CAWSALGGYNEQFF.

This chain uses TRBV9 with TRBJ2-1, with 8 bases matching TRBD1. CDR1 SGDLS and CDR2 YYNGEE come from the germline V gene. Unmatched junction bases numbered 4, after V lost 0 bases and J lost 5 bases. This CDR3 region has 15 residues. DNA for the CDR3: TGTGCCAGCAGCGTAGGGGACAGGTACCACAATGAGCAGTTCTTC. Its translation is CASSVGDRYHNEQFF.